The present T cell receptor (beta chain) was sequenced within a study of beta chain features in type 1 diabetes. As for the study in general: When patients were set against healthy donors, age, gender and cell yields were similar.

This clone was picked up a small number of times. As every portion of the isolated RNA was reverse transcribed, the sequencing read expressed TCRB transcripts. Using immunoSEQ multiplex PCR, the repertoire was profiled, and TCRdb retains in-frame clones only, with some absent. The profile covers roughly 150,000 clones, with about 8.1% appearing a single time and approximately 0.69% taken by the ten largest. The V end was cut by 5 bases, the J end by 1 base, with 10 bases between. This CDR3 is built from 14 residues. Germline CDR1 is SGHTA and CDR2 is FQGTGA. The sequence was collected from a man between 18 and 35 years old in good health. The chain links TRBV7-3 to TRBJ2-3; perhaps TRBD2 as D (5 bases). Material: central memory CD4+ T cells from blood. CDR3 nucleotide sequence: TGTGCCAGCAGCCCCGGACTCGGCACAGATACGCAGTATTTT. Translated: CASSPGLGTDTQYF.